The 2 T cell receptor beta chains listed next were all sequenced from one sample in a study of neurological immune-mediated disorders. Noted time point: technical triplicate 1. TCRdb redid the calling of the 5' RACE reads with MiXCR, one entry per CDR3 protein. The sample carries 30,000 to 40,000 distinct CDR3 sequences, around 10% recorded once. Sequencing used PBMCs. These receptors came from a man aged 60 to 75 with HTLV-1-associated myelopathy (HAM/TSP).

This clonotype came up many times. This chain links TRBV5-1 with TRBJ1-3, with D tentatively TRBD1 (5 bases). The length of the CDR3 is 16 residues. Deletions cut 0 bases from V and 4 bases from J, with 14 bases between. Germline loops: CDR1 SGHRS, CDR2 YFSETQ. In DNA form, the CDR3 reads TGCGCCAGCAGCTTGGGGGACGGGGCGCGCGGAAACACCATATATTTT. It specifies CASSLGDGARGNTIYF.

This clonotype was recorded many times. This sequence joins TRBV5-1 and TRBJ2-3; 14 nucleotides agree with TRBD2. Germline V gives CDR1 SGHRS, CDR2 YFSETQ. The CDR3 sequence is 18 residues long. V gave up 2 bases and J gave up 0 bases; unmatched junction bases: 5. As DNA, the CDR3 is TGCGCCAGCAGCTTACGACTAGCGGGAGGGACTAGCACAGATACGCAGTATTTT. It codes for CASSLRLAGGTSTDTQYF.